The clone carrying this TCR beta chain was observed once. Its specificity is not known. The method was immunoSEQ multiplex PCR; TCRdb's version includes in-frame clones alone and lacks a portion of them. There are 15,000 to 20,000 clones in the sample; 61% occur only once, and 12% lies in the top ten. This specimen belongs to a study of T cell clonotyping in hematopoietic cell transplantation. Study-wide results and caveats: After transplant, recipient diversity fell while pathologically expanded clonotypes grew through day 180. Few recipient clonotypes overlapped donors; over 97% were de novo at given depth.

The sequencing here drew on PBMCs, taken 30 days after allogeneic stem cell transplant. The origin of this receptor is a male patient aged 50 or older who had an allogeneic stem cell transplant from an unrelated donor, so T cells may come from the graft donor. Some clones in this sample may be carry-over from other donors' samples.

Written as DNA, the CDR3 is TGTGCCAGCAGCGTAGGAGGAACAGTAGGAGATACGCAGTATTTT. Residues: CASSVGGTVGDTQYF. This chain uses TRBV9 with TRBJ2-3; D is unresolved. CDR3 size: 15 residues. Trimming left V 0 bases short and J 5 bases short, with 13 bases between. Per germline, CDR1 SGDLS and CDR2 YYNGEE. Together with reference TRBV9 and TRBJ2-3, the CDR3 gives the full variable domain: DSGVTQTPKHLITATGQRVTLRCSPRSGDLSVYWYQQSLDQGLQFLIQYYNGEERAKGNILERFSAQQFPDLHSELNLSSLELGDSALYFCASSVGGTVGDTQYFGPGTRLTVL.